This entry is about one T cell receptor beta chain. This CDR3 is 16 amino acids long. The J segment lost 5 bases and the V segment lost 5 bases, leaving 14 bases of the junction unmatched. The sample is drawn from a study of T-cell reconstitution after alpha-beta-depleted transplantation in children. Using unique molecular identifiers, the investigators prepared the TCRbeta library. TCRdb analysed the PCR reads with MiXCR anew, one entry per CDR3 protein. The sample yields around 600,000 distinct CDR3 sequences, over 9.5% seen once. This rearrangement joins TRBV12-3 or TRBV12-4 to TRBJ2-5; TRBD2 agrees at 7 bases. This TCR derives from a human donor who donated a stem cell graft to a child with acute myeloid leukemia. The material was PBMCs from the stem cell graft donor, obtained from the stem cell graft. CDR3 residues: CASSLPGGILRETQYF. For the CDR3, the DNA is TGTGCCAGCAGTCTCCCGGGAGGAATCCTACGCGAGACCCAGTACTTC.